A selection of T cell receptor beta chains follows, all from one sample in a study of T cell responses to AZD1222 COVID-19 vaccine. Measured with immunoSEQ multiplex PCR; TCRdb has only the in-frame clones, and not every one. The repertoire consists of 90,000 to 150,000 clones, with around 83% occurring once and the leading ten covering 2.5% to 3.5%. The material was peripheral blood, obtained 28 days after the second AZD1222 dose. The receptors shown here come from an adult who received the AZD1222 COVID-19 vaccine. The CDR3 runs from the conserved cysteine through the conserved F or W. A D gene is named only where the DNA matches it firmly. Where a row states a size, it is once, few, many or the class of an expanded clone; other rows omit it.

d_call	clone_size	v_call	j_call	cdr3_nt	cdr3_aa
TRBD1	-	TRBV5-1	TRBJ1-1	TGCGCCAGCAGCGGGACAGGAAGTTACACTGAAGCTTTCTTT	CASSGTGSYTEAFF
-	few	TRBV5-6	TRBJ1-2	TGTGCCAGCAGTTTTGGGGGGGCAGCCTATGGCTACACCTTC	CASSFGGAAYGYTF
-	-	TRBV19	TRBJ2-7	TGTGCCAGTAGTATCGGCACCACCTACGAGCAGTACTTC	CASSIGTTYEQYF
TRBD1	-	TRBV29-1	TRBJ1-1	TGCAGCGTTGTACGGACAGGGAGGAACACTGAAGCTTTCTTT	CSVVRTGRNTEAFF
-	-	TRBV11-1	TRBJ2-3	TGTGCCAGCAGCCAGGAAGGGAGGTTCACAGATACGCAGTATTTT	CASSQEGRFTDTQYF
TRBD1	-	TRBV7-9	TRBJ1-1	TGTGCCAGCAGCTACACGACAGGGACCACTGAAGCTTTCTTT	CASSYTTGTTEAFF
-	once	TRBV6-5	TRBJ2-5	TGTGCCAGCAGTTACACAGGGAGAGAGACCCAGTACTTC	CASSYTGRETQYF
-	-	TRBV19	TRBJ2-7	TGTGCCAGTAGTTCATCAGGGAACCTCTACGAGCAGTACTTC	CASSSSGNLYEQYF
-	-	TRBV28	TRBJ1-6	TGTGCCAGCAGTCCCCCAAAAGGGCCCCTCCACTTT	CASSPPKGPLHF
TRBD2	-	TRBV10-3	TRBJ2-7	TGTGCCATCAGTGCCTCCAATCTAGCGGGGAGCTACGAGCAGTACTTC	CAISASNLAGSYEQYF
TRBD1	-	TRBV28	TRBJ1-6	TGTGCCAGCCGAAGAGACAGGGCTGAGAATTCACCCCTCCACTTT	CASRRDRAENSPLHF
TRBD2	-	TRBV12-3/TRBV12-4	TRBJ2-7	TGTGCCAGCACCCCATCGGGGGGGTACGAGCAGTACTTC	CASTPSGGYEQYF
TRBD2	-	TRBV15	TRBJ2-7	TGTGCCACCAGCAGAGTCGGGGGGACCTACGAGCAGTACTTC	CATSRVGGTYEQYF
TRBD1	-	TRBV19	TRBJ1-1	TGTGCCAGTAGAGGGACAGGGGCCACTGAAGCTTTCTTT	CASRGTGATEAFF
-	-	TRBV4-1	TRBJ2-1	TGCGCCAGCAGCCCGCCCGGAGGGAACCATGAGCAGTTCTTC	CASSPPGGNHEQFF
-	-	TRBV3-1/TRBV3-2	TRBJ1-5	TGTGCCAGCAGCTTAGCGGGGGATAGCAATCAGCCCCAGCATTTT	CASSLAGDSNQPQHF
-	-	TRBV9	TRBJ1-4	TGTGCCAGCAGCGTATCAGGGGTTAATGAAAAACTGTTTTTT	CASSVSGVNEKLFF
TRBD1	-	TRBV11-2	TRBJ2-3	TGTGCCAGCAGCCTCGGGACAGGGACCGAGGGCACAGATACGCAGTATTTT	CASSLGTGTEGTDTQYF
TRBD1	few	TRBV5-1	TRBJ1-4	TGCGCCAGCAGAATGGACAGGGGTGCGGAAAAACTGTTTTTT	CASRMDRGAEKLFF
-	-	TRBV3-1/TRBV3-2	TRBJ2-1	TGTGCCAGCAGCCAACGGGCCCGCATGTTGAATGAGCAGTTCTTC	CASSQRARMLNEQFF
-	-	TRBV19	TRBJ2-2	TGTGCCAGTAGGGGGGTGGGCACCGGGGAGCTGTTTTTT	CASRGVGTGELFF
-	-	TRBV30	TRBJ2-7	TGTGCCTGGAGCCGGGACTCCTACGAGCAGTACTTC	CAWSRDSYEQYF
-	-	TRBV5-4	TRBJ2-2	TGTGCCAGCAGCTCCACGAACACCGGGGAGCTGTTTTTT	CASSSTNTGELFF
-	-	TRBV18	TRBJ1-4	TGTGCCAGCTCACCAGGGTCGGATAGGGAAAAACTGTTTTTT	CASSPGSDREKLFF
-	-	TRBV10-2	TRBJ1-6	TGCGCCAGCAGTGAGTCGAGGGCCAGGGGAGACTCACCCCTCCACTTT	CASSESRARGDSPLHF
TRBD1	-	TRBV5-6	TRBJ1-2	TGTGCCAGCAGCTTGCTCGGGACAGGGGGCGACTATGGCTACACCTTC	CASSLLGTGGDYGYTF
-	-	TRBV6-5	TRBJ1-4	TGTGCCAGCAGCCCCGGTACAGGGTTTGAAAAACTGTTTTTT	CASSPGTGFEKLFF
-	-	TRBV30	TRBJ1-6	TGTGCCTGGAGTGTACCTACGCAATTGTATAATTCACCCCTCCACTTT	CAWSVPTQLYNSPLHF
-	-	TRBV5-8	TRBJ2-5	TGTGCCAGCAGCTTGCCCGGGACACCGGCGGTCGTGGACCAGTACTTC	CASSLPGTPAVVDQYF
-	-	TRBV19	TRBJ2-3	TGTGCCAGTAGGCCGGCAGACAGGGGAGGGGCAGATACGCAGTATTTT	CASRPADRGGADTQYF
TRBD1	-	TRBV11-3	TRBJ1-1	TGTGCCAGCAGTTCCGGGACAGTCAATGAAGCTTTCTTT	CASSSGTVNEAFF
-	-	TRBV5-4	TRBJ2-1	TGTGCCAGCAGCCCGGGGGGCGGGGGCCGGAATGAGCAGTTCTTC	CASSPGGGGRNEQFF
TRBD1	-	TRBV30	TRBJ1-1	TGTGCCTGGAGTCGCCCCGGGACAGGGAGTACTGAAGCTTTCTTT	CAWSRPGTGSTEAFF
TRBD1	-	TRBV30	TRBJ2-7	TGTGCCTGGAGTGTGCGGACAGGAGGCGAGCAGTACTTC	CAWSVRTGGEQYF
-	-	TRBV7-9	TRBJ2-5	TGTGCCAGCAGCTTGATGGACCAAGAGACCCAGTACTTC	CASSLMDQETQYF
TRBD1	-	TRBV7-8	TRBJ1-2	TGTGCCAGCAGCCTAGACAGGGGCAGAGGCTACACCTTC	CASSLDRGRGYTF
TRBD1	-	TRBV28	TRBJ1-1	TGTGCCAGCAGCGTAATACAGGGGACCACTGAAGCTTTCTTT	CASSVIQGTTEAFF
-	-	TRBV10-2	TRBJ2-3	TGCGCCAGCAGGGAAGGGGGGGCCCCAGATACGCAGTATTTT	CASREGGAPDTQYF
TRBD1	-	TRBV29-1	TRBJ2-2	TGCAGCGTTGAAGAAACAGGGGCTGGCACCGGGGAGCTGTTTTTT	CSVEETGAGTGELFF
TRBD1	-	TRBV2	TRBJ1-1	TGTGCCAGCAGTCCAACAGGGGCGCGATACGAAGCTTTCTTT	CASSPTGARYEAFF
TRBD1	-	TRBV4-1	TRBJ1-5	TGCGCCAGCAGCCAAGACTACGGACAGGGGACCCTTAGCAATCAGCCCCAGCATTTT	CASSQDYGQGTLSNQPQHF
-	-	TRBV6-5	TRBJ2-2	TGTGCCAGCAGGGACCCCCGGGGAGGGGAGCTGTTTTTT	CASRDPRGGELFF
-	-	TRBV29-1	TRBJ1-1	TGCAGCGTTTCCCCTTTGAACACTGAAGCTTTCTTT	CSVSPLNTEAFF
-	-	TRBV11-2	TRBJ1-2	TGTGCCAGCAGCTTAGACCCAGACAGATCCTATGGCTACACCTTC	CASSLDPDRSYGYTF
TRBD1	-	TRBV4-2	TRBJ1-4	TGTGCCAGCAGCCCTGGGGGACAGGGGAATGAAAAACTGTTTTTT	CASSPGGQGNEKLFF
TRBD2	-	TRBV2	TRBJ2-4	TGTGCCAGCAGTGAAGATCGGGGACTAGCGGGGCAGGGCGGTAAAGGCATTCAGTACTTC	CASSEDRGLAGQGGKGIQYF
-	few	TRBV3-1/TRBV3-2	TRBJ1-1	TGTGCCAGCAGCCAAGAAGTACGCAGGAACACTGAAGCTTTCTTT	CASSQEVRRNTEAFF
-	-	TRBV27	TRBJ2-7	TGTGCCAGCACCCAGTTCGGGCAGTACTTC	CASTQFGQYF